This TCR beta chain was retrieved from a study of regulatory T cells in long-lasting Graves disease. Whole-study context: Those Graves' patients who were newly diagnosed had been on antithyroid drugs under 3 months.

CDR3-region Arm-PCR and iRepertoire HTBI primers produced the TCR beta libraries. One entry per CDR3 protein, called by TCRdb with MiXCR from the multiplex PCR reads. This table has about 620,000 distinct CDR3 sequences, approximately 15% appearing once. Stated time point: newly diagnosed GD, antithyroid drugs for less than 3 months. With RNA extracted from PBMCs as input, the TCR library was made. Germline V gives CDR1 MNHEY, CDR2 SVGAGI. This CDR3 has 17 amino acids. Between the trimmed V and J ends, which lost 4 bases and 4 bases, there was a span of 20 bases. Another study also made use of these data, one on T cells in Graves' hyperthyroidism and ophthalmopathy. As reported in that work: Patients were aged 18 to 65, had disease duration under 2 months, and had newly diagnosed hyperthyroidism.

This TCR was recovered from a woman in her twenties or thirties with Graves disease. The chain has TRBV6-5 and TRBJ1-5; a weak D match, TRBD1 (5 bases). The material sequenced was peripheral blood mononuclear cells (PBMCs), taken at new diagnosis, from a patient treated with antithyroid drugs. In nucleotides, the CDR3 is TGTGCCAGCAGTTTTGCCGGGCAGGGCGATTTGAATCAGCCCCAGCATTTT. Its translation is CASSFAGQGDLNQPQHF.